Sequencing of this T cell receptor (beta chain) was carried out in a study of beta chain features in type 1 diabetes. At the level of the study: All samples together contributed 100 million to 120 million sorted cells for examination. Notes on the study in general: Insertions at VDJ junctions were less frequent in type 1 diabetes patients. These patients also deleted more nucleotides at the same junctions.

V was clipped by 0 bases and J by 7 bases; unmatched bases: 7. CDR1 is KGHSH, CDR2 LQKENI, per germline. This CDR3 contains 15 residues. Note on this clone: Its antigen remains unidentified.

A CD45RO/CCR7/CD25/CD127/CD95/CD27 panel sorted naive, central memory, regulatory and stem cell-like memory CD4+ cells. All of the sorted populations showed purity greater than 98%. The authors reverse transcribed all of the isolated RNA, so sequencing captured expressed TCRB transcripts. Assay: immunoSEQ multiplex PCR; the TCRdb copy retains only in-frame clones and omits some. The data contain 300,000 to 450,000 clones, 20% of them singletons. The material sequenced was naive CD4+ T cells from blood. The chain uses TRBV18 and TRBJ2-7; 9 bases align to TRBD2. This TCR came from a woman under 30 in good health. CDR3 protein: CASSPPSAGGREQYF. DNA of the CDR3: TGTGCCAGCTCACCACCATCCGCGGGGGGGCGGGAGCAGTACTTC.